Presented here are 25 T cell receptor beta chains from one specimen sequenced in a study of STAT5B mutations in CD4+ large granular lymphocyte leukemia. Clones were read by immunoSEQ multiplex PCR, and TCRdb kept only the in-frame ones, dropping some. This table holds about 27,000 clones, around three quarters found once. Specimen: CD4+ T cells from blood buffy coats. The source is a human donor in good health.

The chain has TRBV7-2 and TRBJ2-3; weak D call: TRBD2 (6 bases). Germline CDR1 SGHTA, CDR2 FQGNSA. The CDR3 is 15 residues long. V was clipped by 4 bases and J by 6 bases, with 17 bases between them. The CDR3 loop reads CASSSEEGKVDTQYF. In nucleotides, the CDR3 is TGTGCCAGCAGCTCCGAGGAGGGTAAGGTGGATACGCAGTATTTT.

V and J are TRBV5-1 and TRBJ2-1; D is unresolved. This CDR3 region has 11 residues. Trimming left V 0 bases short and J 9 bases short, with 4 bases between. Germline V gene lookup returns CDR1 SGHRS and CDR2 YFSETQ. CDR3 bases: TGCGCCAGCAGCTTGGAAGTTGAGCAGTTCTTC. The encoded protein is CASSLEVEQFF.

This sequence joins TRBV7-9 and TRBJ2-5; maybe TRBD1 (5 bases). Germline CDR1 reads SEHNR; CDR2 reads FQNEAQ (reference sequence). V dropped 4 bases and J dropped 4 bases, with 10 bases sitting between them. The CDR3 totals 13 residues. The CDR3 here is CASSSRQPETQYF. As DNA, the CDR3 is TGTGCCAGCAGCTCCCGACAGCCAGAGACCCAGTACTTC.

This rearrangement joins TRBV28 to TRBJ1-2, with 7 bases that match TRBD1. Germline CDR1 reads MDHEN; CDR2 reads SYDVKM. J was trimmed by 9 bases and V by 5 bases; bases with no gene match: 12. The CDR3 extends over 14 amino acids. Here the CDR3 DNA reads TGTGCCAGCAGTCACGACAGGGTTTCTCGAAGCTACACCTTC. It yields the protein CASSHDRVSRSYTF.

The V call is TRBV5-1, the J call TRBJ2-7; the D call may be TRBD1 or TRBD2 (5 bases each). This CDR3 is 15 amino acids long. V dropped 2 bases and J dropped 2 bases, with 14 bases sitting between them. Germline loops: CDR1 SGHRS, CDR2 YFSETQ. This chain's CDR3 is CASSFSGTITYEQYF. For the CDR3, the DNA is TGCGCCAGCAGCTTCTCCGGGACCATAACCTACGAGCAGTACTTC.

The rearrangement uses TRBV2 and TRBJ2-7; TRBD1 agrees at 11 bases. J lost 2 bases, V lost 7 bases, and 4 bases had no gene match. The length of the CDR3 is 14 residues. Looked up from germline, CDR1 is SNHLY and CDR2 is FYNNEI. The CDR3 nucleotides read TGTGCCAGCACCCGGGACAGGGGGACCTACGAGCAGTACGTC. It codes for CASTRDRGTYEQYV.

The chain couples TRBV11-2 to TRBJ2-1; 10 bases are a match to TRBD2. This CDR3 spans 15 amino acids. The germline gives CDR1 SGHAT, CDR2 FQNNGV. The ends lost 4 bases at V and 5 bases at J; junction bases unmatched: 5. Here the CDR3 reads CASSYRTSGNNEQFF. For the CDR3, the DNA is TGTGCCAGCAGCTATAGGACTAGCGGAAACAATGAGCAGTTCTTC.

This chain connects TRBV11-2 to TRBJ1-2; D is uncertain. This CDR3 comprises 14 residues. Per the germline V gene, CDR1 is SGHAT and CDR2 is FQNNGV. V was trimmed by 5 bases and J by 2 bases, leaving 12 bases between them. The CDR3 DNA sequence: TGTGCCAGCAGCCCCACCCGGGCGAACTATGGCTACACCTTC. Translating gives CASSPTRANYGYTF.

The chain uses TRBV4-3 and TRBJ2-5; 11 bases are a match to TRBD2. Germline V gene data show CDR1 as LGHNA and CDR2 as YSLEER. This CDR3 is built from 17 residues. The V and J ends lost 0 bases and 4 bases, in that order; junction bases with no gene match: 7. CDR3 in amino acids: CASSQEGLAGGGETQYF. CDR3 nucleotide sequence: TGCGCCAGCAGCCAAGAAGGGCTAGCGGGGGGTGGAGAGACCCAGTACTTC.

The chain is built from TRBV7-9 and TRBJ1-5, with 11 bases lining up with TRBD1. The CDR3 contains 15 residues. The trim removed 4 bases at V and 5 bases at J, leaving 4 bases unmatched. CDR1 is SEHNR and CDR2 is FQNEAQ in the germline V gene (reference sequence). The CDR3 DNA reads TGTGCCAGCAGCTCGGACAGGGGGCCCCATCAGCCCCAGCATTTT. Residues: CASSSDRGPHQPQHF.

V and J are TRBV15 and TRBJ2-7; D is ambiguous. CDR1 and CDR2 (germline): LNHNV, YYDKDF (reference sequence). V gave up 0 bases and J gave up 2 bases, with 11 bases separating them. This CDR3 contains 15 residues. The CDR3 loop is CATSRDLKATYEQYF. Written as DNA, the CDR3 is TGTGCCACCAGCAGAGATCTTAAGGCCACCTACGAGCAGTACTTC.

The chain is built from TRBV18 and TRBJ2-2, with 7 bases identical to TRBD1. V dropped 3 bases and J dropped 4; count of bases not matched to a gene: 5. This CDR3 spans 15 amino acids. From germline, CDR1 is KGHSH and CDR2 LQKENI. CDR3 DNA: TGTGCCAGCTCACCCCGGACAGGTACCACCGGGGAGCTGTTTTTT. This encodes CASSPRTGTTGELFF.

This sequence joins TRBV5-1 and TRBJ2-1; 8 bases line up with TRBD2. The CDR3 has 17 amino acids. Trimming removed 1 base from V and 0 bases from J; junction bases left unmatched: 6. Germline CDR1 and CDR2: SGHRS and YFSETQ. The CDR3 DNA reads TGCGCCAGCAGCTTGTCGGGGGGGGCGAGCTCCTACAATGAGCAGTTCTTC. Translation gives CASSLSGGASSYNEQFF.

The CDR3 is CASSYVGGNTIYF. In DNA, the CDR3 is TGTGCCAGCAGTTACGTGGGAGGAAACACCATATATTTT. The chain recombines TRBV6-6 with TRBJ1-3; no clear D gene. Germline V gene lookup returns CDR1 MNHNY and CDR2 SVGAGI (reference sequence). Trimming cost V 2 bases and J 4 bases, with 6 bases left between them. The CDR3 length is 13 residues.

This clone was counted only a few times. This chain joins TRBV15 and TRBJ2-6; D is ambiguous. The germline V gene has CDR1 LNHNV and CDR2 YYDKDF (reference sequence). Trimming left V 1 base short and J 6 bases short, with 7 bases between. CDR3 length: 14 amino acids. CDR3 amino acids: CATSRALEANVLTF. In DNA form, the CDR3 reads TGTGCCACCAGCAGAGCCCTAGAGGCCAACGTCCTGACTTTC. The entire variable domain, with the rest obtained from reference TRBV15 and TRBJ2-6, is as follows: DAMVIQNPRYQVTQFGKPVTLSCSQTLNHNVMYWYQQKSSQAPKLLFHYYDKDFNNEADTPDNFQSRRPNTSFCFLDIRSPGLGDTAMYLCATSRALEANVLTFGAGSRLTVL.

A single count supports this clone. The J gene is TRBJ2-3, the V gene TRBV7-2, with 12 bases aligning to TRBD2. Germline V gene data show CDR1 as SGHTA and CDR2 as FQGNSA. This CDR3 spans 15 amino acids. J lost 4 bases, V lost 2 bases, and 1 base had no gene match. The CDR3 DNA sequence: TGTGCCAGCAGCTTACTAGCGGGGGGGCCAGATACGCAGTATTTT. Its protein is CASSLLAGGPDTQYF.

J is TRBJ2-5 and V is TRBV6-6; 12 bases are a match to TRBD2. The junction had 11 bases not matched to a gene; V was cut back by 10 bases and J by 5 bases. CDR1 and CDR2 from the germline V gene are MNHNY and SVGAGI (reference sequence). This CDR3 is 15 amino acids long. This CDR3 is CATHRTSGMGETQYF. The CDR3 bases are TGTGCCACCCACCGGACTAGCGGGATGGGTGAGACCCAGTACTTC.

The CDR3, as DNA: TGCGCCAGCAGCTTGGAGGGTAGCGGTGAGGTCACAGATACGCAGTATTTT. Its protein is CASSLEGSGEVTDTQYF. V and J are TRBV5-1 and TRBJ2-3, with a weak D call TRBD2 (6 bases). The CDR3 runs 17 residues. CDR1 SGHRS and CDR2 YFSETQ come from the germline V gene. Trimming stripped 0 bases from V and 2 bases from J, with 16 bases between.

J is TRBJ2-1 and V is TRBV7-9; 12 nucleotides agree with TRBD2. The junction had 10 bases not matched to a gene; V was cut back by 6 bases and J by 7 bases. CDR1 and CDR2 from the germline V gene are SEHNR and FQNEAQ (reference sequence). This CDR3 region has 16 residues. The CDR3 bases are TGTGCCAGCAGAGGTCGACTAGCGGGAGTCGGTAATGAGCAGTTCTTC. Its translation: CASRGRLAGVGNEQFF.

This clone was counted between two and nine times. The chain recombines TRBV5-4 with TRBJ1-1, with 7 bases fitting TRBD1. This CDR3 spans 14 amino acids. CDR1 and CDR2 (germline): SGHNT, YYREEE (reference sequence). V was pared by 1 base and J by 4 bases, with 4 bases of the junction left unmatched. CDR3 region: CASSLRTGGTEAFF. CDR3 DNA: TGTGCCAGCAGCTTGCGGACAGGAGGCACTGAAGCTTTCTTT.

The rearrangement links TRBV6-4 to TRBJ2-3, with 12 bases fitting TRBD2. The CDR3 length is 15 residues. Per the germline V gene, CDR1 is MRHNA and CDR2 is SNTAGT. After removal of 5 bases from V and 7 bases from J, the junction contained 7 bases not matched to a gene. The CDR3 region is CASSQLAGGLYTQYF. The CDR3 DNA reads TGTGCCAGCAGTCAACTAGCGGGGGGCCTATATACGCAGTATTTT.

This CDR3 is CATRQGVNSPLHF. DNA of the CDR3: TGTGCCACCAGACAGGGGGTTAATTCACCCCTCCACTTT. The V call is TRBV21-1, the J call TRBJ1-6; TRBD1 was called by the table and not checked on the DNA. TRBV21-1 is a known pseudogene. CDR3 length equals 13 residues.

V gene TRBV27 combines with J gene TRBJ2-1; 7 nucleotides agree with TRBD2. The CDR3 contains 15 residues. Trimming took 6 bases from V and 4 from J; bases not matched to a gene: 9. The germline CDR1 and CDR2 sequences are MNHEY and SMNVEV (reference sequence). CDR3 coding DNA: TGTGCCAGCAGACTTATGAGCGGGACTTACAATGAGCAGTTCTTC. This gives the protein CASRLMSGTYNEQFF.

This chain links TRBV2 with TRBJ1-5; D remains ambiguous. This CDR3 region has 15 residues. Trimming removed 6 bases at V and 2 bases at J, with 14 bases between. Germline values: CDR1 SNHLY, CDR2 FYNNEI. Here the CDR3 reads CASRPVDGGNQPQHF. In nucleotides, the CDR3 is TGTGCCAGCAGACCCGTAGACGGCGGCAATCAGCCCCAGCATTTT. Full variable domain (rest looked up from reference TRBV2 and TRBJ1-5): EPEVTQTPSHQVTQMGQEVILRCVPISNHLYFYWYRQILGQKVEFLVSFYNNEISEKSEIFDDQFSVERPDGSNFTLKIRSTKLEDSAMYFCASRPVDGGNQPQHFGDGTRLSIL.

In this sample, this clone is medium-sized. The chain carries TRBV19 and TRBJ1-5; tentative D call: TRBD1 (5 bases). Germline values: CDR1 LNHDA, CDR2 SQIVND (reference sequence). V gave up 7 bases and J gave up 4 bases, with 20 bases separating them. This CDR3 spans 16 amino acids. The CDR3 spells CASTTEPGRMNQPQHF. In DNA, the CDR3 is TGTGCCAGTACCACCGAACCGGGACGGATGAATCAGCCCCAGCATTTT.